The subject of this entry is one T cell receptor beta chain. Sequenced by immunoSEQ multiplex PCR; TCRdb stores in-frame clones only, minus some. The sample records roughly 120,000 clones, roughly 80% being singletons. Germline V gene data show CDR1 as MNHEY and CDR2 as SVGEGT. This CDR3 spans 14 amino acids. After removal of 6 bases from V and 7 bases from J, the junction contained 6 bases not matched to a gene. The data belong to a study of blood T cell repertoires in COVID-19. Overall study context: PBMCs, B-cell-depleted T cells, or T cells were the source of the cDNA or gDNA that made up the material.

The material sequenced was peripheral blood. The genes are TRBV6-2 or TRBV6-3 and TRBJ1-4, with 9 bases aligning to TRBD1. This receptor was taken from a man aged 50-60 years with acute or convalescent COVID-19. CDR3 DNA sequence: TGTGCCAGCAGCATACAGGGGGCGAGTGAAAAACTGTTTTTT. It is translated as CASSIQGASEKLFF.